This TCR beta chain was observed in a study of quantifying T cell responses using KT2 cells. Background on the study: Reverse transcription used primers in the TCR alpha and beta constant regions. The T4 ligation step was estimated to exceed 8.5% efficiency under optimum conditions. General study points: Very high KT2 spike-in numbers caused saturation in KT2 sequence detection. Counts of KT2 alpha and beta sequences rose linearly with the number of KT2 cells added.

Germline V lookup: CDR1 LNHDA, CDR2 SQIVND (reference sequence). J lost 5 bases, V lost 4 bases, and 5 bases had no gene match. CDR3 length equals 13 residues. A remark on this clonotype: The antigen remains unidentified.

A single-stranded UMI oligo with SP2 sequence was ligated to cDNA 3' ends. First-round PCR used about 4 cycles and beta primers RC1.1 and RC1.2 covering TRBC1 and TRBC2. TCRdb fed the UMI-ligation and nested PCR reads into MiXCR, producing one record per CDR3 protein. The sample includes 30,000 or so distinct CDR3 sequences, approximately 7% of them seen just once. A range of KT2-to-PBMC ratios was made using fixed PBMC numbers. The receptor's source is a human donor. The sample was PBMCs spiked with cells of the T cell clone KT2. The chain uses TRBV19 and TRBJ2-7, with 7 bases lining up with TRBD1. As DNA, the CDR3 is TGTGCCAGTAGTAACAGGGGTGGCAACGAGCAGTACTTC. Encoded protein: CASSNRGGNEQYF.